This T cell receptor beta chain was obtained from a study of response to subunit inactivated influenza vaccine. Via MiXCR, TCRdb re-called the RT-PCR reads, giving one row per CDR3 protein. The table includes some 540,000 distinct CDR3 sequences, roughly 23% detected once. Germline V gene lookup returns CDR1 KGHSH and CDR2 LQKENI. Trimming took 0 bases from V and 4 from J, leaving 12 bases between them. The CDR3 length is 15 residues. A further study also used this sample, focusing on T cells expressing NK-cell markers. From that report: Scientists made TCR beta cDNA using 5'RACE template switching with UMIs.

The chain uses TRBV18 and TRBJ1-1, with D perhaps matching TRBD1 (5 bases). This receptor was obtained from a middle-aged man who received an inactivated influenza vaccine. The input for sequencing was CD4+ T cells sorted from PBMCs, taken roughly 13 days after vaccination. The CDR3 sequence is CASSPPYGGGTEAFF. The CDR3 DNA sequence: TGTGCCAGCTCACCACCGTACGGGGGGGGCACTGAAGCTTTCTTT.